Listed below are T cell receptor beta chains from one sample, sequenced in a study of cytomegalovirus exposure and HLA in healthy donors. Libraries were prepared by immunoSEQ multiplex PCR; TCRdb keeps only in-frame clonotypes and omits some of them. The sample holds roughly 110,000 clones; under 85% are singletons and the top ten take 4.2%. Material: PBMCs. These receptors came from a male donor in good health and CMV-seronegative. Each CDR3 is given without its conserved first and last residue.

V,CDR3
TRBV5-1,ASSFGQLLNYGYT
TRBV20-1,SARSGDAF
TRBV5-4,ASSLRQGAYEQY
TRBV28,ASSPRQAQPNEKLF
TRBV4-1,ASSQGRGGFGEQF
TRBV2,ASSETPRLTGTNEKLF
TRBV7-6,ASSSTVTGAKNIQY
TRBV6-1,ASSEGRTTSKPRPYEQY
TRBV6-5,ASSYSPDRGAYGYT
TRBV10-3,AISASGTVRGVNEQF
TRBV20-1,SARDRQGYT
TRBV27,ASSLGPGAYEQY
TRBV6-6,ASSYSGTGTDTQY
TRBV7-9,ASSLGRTGNYEQY
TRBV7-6,ASSPPTSSNEQF
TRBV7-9,ASVNSGRDRYNEQF
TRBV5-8,ASSLAGNSANQPQH
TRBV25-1,ASSKTSGRMGETQY
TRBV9,ASSIGGPSTDTQY
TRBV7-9,ASRALAGAYNEQF
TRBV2,ASSGLEGETQY
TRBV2,ASIGTVNYGYT
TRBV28,ASSFGTGGYT
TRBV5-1,ASSLMGLTYEQY
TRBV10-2,ASSEQGGNQPQH
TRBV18,ASSPGRVHLYNEQF
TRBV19,ASSTRQGSYEQY
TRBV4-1,ASSQVGLARAKNIQY
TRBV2,ASSVARNTEAF
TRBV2,ASSVPSTGAVNTEAF
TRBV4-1,ASSQEQRYYEQY
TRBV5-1,ASSFSGRYTDTQY
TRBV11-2,ASSLIASTDTQY
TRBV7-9,ASSRRGQGYGYT
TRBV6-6,ASSIGLIDQPQH
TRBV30,AWTKTGEAEYNEQF
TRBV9,ASSPEGSGVAKNIQY
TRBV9,ASSPSGTGNYGYT
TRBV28,ASSDPGTNKNIQY
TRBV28,ASSPDRGGQPQH
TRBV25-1,ASSDPGTVNYGYT
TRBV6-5,ASTPLGLAYNEQF
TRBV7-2,ASSFAGRVWETQY
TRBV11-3,ASSARTATGELF
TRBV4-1,ASSQEGGRDDRETQY
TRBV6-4,ASSEGTGGYEQY
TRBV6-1,ASTGQNSYEQY
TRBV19,ASSFPTGNTEAF
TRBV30,AWSSYRGTATNEKLF
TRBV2,ASRSGLAAYEQY
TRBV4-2,ASSRTSGSGANVLT
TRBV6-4,ASREGTGELF
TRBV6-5,ASSQRQFSEAF
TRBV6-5,ASSYSVTSQETQY
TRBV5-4,ASSRLAGRTDTQY